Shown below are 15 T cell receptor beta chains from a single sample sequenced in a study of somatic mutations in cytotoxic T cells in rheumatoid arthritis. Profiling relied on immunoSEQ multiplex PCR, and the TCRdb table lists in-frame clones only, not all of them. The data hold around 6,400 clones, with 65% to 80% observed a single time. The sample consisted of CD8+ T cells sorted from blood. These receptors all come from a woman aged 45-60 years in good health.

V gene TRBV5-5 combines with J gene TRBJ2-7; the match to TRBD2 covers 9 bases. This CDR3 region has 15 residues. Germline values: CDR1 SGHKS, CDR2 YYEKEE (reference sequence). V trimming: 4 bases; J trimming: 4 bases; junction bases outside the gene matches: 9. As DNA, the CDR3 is TGTGCCAGCAGCCCGCTCCGGCTAGCGGGGTACGAGCAGTACTTC. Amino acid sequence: CASSPLRLAGYEQYF.

The CDR3 region is CASSLMRQNGYTF. The CDR3 nucleotides read TGTGCCAGCAGCTTAATGAGACAGAATGGCTACACCTTC. V gene TRBV7-2 combines with J gene TRBJ1-2; the D gene is possibly TRBD1 (5 bases). This CDR3 is built from 13 residues. CDR1 and CDR2 (germline): SGHTA, FQGNSA. V was trimmed by 2 bases and J by 6 bases, leaving 10 bases between them.

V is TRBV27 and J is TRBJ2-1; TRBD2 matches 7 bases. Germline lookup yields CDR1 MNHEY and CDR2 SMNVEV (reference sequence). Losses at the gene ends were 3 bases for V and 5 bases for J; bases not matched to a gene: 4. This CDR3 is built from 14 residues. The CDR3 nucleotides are TGTGCCAGCAGTTTGGGGACTACGAACAATGAGCAGTTCTTC. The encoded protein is CASSLGTTNNEQFF.

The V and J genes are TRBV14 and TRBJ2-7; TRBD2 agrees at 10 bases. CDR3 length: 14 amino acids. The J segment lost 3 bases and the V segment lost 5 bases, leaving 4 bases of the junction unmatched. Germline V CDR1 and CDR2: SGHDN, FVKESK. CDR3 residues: CASSSGLANYEQYF. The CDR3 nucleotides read TGTGCCAGCAGCTCGGGACTAGCGAACTACGAGCAGTACTTC.

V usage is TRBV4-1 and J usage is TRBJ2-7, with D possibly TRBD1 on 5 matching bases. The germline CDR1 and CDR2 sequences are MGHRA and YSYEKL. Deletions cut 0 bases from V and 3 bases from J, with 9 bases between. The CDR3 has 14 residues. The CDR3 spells CASSQDAGIYEQYF. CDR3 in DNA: TGCGCCAGCAGCCAAGATGCAGGGATCTACGAGCAGTACTTC.

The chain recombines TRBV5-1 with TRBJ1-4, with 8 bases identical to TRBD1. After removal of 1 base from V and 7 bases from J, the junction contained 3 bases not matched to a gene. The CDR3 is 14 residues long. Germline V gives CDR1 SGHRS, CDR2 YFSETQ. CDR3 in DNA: TGCGCCAGCAGCTTGCCAGGGGGCGGTGAAAAACTGTTTTTT. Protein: CASSLPGGGEKLFF.

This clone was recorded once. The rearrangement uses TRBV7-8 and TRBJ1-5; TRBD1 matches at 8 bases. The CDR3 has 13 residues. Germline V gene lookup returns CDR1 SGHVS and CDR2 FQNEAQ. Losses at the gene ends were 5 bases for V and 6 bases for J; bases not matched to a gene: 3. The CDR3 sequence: CASSPGQGQPQHF. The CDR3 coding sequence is TGTGCCAGCAGCCCCGGACAGGGTCAGCCCCAGCATTTT.

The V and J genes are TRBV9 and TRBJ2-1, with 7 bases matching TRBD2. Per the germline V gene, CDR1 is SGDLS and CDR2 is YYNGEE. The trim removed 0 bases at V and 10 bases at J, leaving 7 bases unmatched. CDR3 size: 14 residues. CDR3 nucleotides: TGTGCCAGCAGCGTAGTCCCAACTAGCGACGAGCAGTTCTTC. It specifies CASSVVPTSDEQFF.

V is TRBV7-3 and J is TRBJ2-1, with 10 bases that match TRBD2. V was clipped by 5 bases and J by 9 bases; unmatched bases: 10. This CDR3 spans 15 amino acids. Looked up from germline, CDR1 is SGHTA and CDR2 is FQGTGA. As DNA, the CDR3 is TGTGCCAGCAGCGACAGCGGGGGGGGTATTAGTGAGCAGTTCTTC. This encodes CASSDSGGGISEQFF.

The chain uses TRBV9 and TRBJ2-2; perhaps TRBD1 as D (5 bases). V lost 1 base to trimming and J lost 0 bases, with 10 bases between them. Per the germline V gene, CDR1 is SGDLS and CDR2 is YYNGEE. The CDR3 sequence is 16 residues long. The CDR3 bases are TGTGCCAGCAGCGTACCTCAGGGAACGAACACCGGGGAGCTGTTTTTT. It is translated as CASSVPQGTNTGELFF.

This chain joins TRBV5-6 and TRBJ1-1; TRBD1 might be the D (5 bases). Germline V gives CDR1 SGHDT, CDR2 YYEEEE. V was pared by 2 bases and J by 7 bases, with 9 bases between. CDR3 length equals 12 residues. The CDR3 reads CASSFAGIEAFF. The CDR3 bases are TGTGCCAGCAGCTTCGCAGGGATTGAAGCTTTCTTT.

This CDR3 is CASSPVAGSSTDTQYF. CDR3 bases: TGTGCCAGCAGTCCTGTAGCGGGGAGCAGCACAGATACGCAGTATTTT. V usage is TRBV6-4 and J usage is TRBJ2-3; 8 bases are shared with TRBD2. The CDR3 spans 16 residues. After removal of 5 bases from V and 0 bases from J, the junction contained 7 bases not matched to a gene. In germline, CDR1 is MRHNA, CDR2 SNTAGT.

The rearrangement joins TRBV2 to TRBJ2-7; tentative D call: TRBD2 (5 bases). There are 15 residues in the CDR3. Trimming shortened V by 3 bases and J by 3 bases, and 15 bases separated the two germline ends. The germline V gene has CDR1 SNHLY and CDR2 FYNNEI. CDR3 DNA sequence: TGTGCCAGCAGTGAGTTAGGGAGCGGAGTCTACGAGCAGTACTTC. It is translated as CASSELGSGVYEQYF.

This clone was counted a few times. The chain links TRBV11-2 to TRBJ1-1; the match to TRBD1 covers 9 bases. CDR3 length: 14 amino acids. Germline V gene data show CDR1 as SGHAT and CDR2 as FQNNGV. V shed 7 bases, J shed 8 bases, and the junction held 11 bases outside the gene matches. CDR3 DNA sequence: TGTGCCAGCACAGTGGGACAGGGAATTGTCGAAGCTTTCTTT. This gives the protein CASTVGQGIVEAFF.

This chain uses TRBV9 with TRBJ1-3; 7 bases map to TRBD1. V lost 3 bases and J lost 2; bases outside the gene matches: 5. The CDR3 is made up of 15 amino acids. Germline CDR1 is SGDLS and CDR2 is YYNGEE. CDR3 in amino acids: CASSAPQGAGNTIYF. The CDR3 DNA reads TGTGCCAGCAGCGCCCCTCAGGGGGCTGGAAACACCATATATTTT.